Shown below are 28 T cell receptor beta chains from a single sample sequenced in a study of T and B cells in COVID-19 patients. TRB rearrangements were amplified by multiplex PCR with BIOMED2 TRB-A/B primers. TCRdb ran MiXCR on the multiplex PCR reads and lists one entry per CDR3 protein. In the table there are approximately 6,600 distinct CDR3 sequences, roughly 26% of which are singletons. Blood genomic DNA input for TRB amplification was 250-500 ng. Sequencing was carried out using blood. The receptors were sampled from a human donor with active COVID-19.

This clonotype was seen only a few times. V gene TRBV20-1 combines with J gene TRBJ2-1; TRBD2 aligns across 8 bases. Germline CDR1 is DFQATT and CDR2 is SNEGSKA (reference sequence). The length of the CDR3 is 15 residues. The CDR3 nucleotides read TGCAGCGACCGGGTTCCGGGGGGGGGCTACAATGAGCAGTTCTTC. This encodes CSDRVPGGGYNEQFF.

Comment on this clonotype: With a much larger clone just one base away, this may be a read error. J is TRBJ2-3 and V is TRBV18, with a tentative D call TRBD1 (5 bases). Germline-derived CDR1 and CDR2 are KGHSH and LQKENI. The V end lost 3 bases, the J end lost 6 bases, and 16 bases lay between the germline ends. The CDR3 has 15 amino acids. The CDR3 DNA sequence: TGTGCCAGCTCACCGTCCTACGACAGCGAGGATACGCAGTATTTT. Encoded protein: CASSPSYDSEDTQYF.

This clonotype appeared a few times. V usage is TRBV12-3 or TRBV12-4 and J usage is TRBJ1-5; D possibly corresponds to TRBD1 (5 bases). The ends were cut back, 6 bases at V and 1 base at J, with 13 bases in the middle. CDR3 length equals 15 residues. CDR3 coding DNA: TGTGCCAGCAGGTCTCGGGGCGCGAGCAATCAGCCCCAGCATTTT. It codes for CASRSRGASNQPQHF.

The chain couples TRBV4-2 to TRBJ2-3; 7 bases agree with TRBD2. V shed 0 bases, J shed 2 bases, and the junction held 5 bases outside the gene matches. CDR3 length: 16 amino acids. Looked up from germline, CDR1 is LGHNA and CDR2 is YNFKEQ. CDR3 residues: CASSQDAGELTDTQYF. The CDR3 DNA reads as TGTGCCAGCAGCCAAGACGCGGGGGAACTCACAGATACGCAGTATTTT.

This chain uses TRBV14 with TRBJ1-1; 7 positions agree with TRBD1. The CDR3 is 15 residues long. Trimming cost V 4 bases and J 5 bases; bases outside gene matches: 10. Germline V CDR1 and CDR2: SGHDN, FVKESK. CDR3 protein: CASSRQGAVGTEAFF. The CDR3 DNA reads as TGTGCCAGCAGCCGACAGGGCGCGGTGGGGACTGAAGCTTTCTTT.

This clonotype showed up just a few times. The chain carries TRBV30 and TRBJ1-2; perhaps TRBD1 as D (6 bases). Deletions cut 7 bases from V and 2 bases from J, with 20 bases between. The CDR3 contains 15 residues. Germline CDR1 reads GTSNPN; CDR2 reads SVGIG (reference sequence). CDR3 nucleotides: TGTGCCTCCCGAGACCAGACAGGACTAAACTATGGCTACACCTTC. It translates to CASRDQTGLNYGYTF.

The sample holds one count of this clonotype. This chain joins TRBV20-1 and TRBJ2-1; 8 bases align to TRBD2. The V segment lost 7 bases and the J segment 5 bases; nucleotides outside the gene matches: 4. Germline V CDR1 and CDR2: DFQATT, SNEGSKA (reference sequence). CDR3 size: 12 residues. The CDR3 region has the DNA TGCAGTGGAGGGACTAGGGACAATGAGCAGTTCTTC. Translating gives CSGGTRDNEQFF.

This clonotype was detected a few times. The chain uses TRBV27 and TRBJ1-1; D possibly corresponds to TRBD1 (5 bases). Trimming pared 0 bases from V and 1 base from J, leaving 15 bases between. Germline loops: CDR1 MNHEY, CDR2 SMNVEV (reference sequence). The CDR3 has 17 amino acids. CDR3 loop: CASSLSSSGTRNTEAFF. Written as DNA, the CDR3 is TGTGCCAGCAGTTTATCGTCGTCCGGGACTAGGAACACTGAAGCTTTCTTT.

The V call is TRBV24-1, the J call TRBJ2-2; 8 bases align to TRBD1. CDR3 length: 17 residues. Losses at the gene ends were 1 base for V and 0 bases for J; bases not matched to a gene: 3. From germline, CDR1 is KGHDR and CDR2 SFDVKD. The CDR3 here is CATSDFGTGTNTGELFF. In DNA form, the CDR3 reads TGTGCCACCAGTGATTTTGGGACAGGAACGAACACCGGGGAGCTGTTTTTT.

This clonotype was recorded a few times. The rearrangement uses TRBV20-1 and TRBJ2-1; 8 nucleotides align to TRBD2. CDR1 DFQATT and CDR2 SNEGSKA come from the germline V gene (reference sequence). V was clipped by 6 bases and J by 0 bases; unmatched bases: 10. There are 16 residues in the CDR3. CDR3 nucleotide sequence: TGCAGTGCCAGTGCCAGCGGGGGCCTCTCCTACAATGAGCAGTTCTTC. Residues: CSASASGGLSYNEQFF.

The chain carries TRBV5-1 and TRBJ2-1; D may be TRBD1 (6 bases). V lost 4 bases to trimming and J lost 10 bases, with 12 bases between them. The germline gives CDR1 SGHRS, CDR2 YFSETQ. The CDR3 is 12 amino acids. The CDR3 loop reads CASSKGQSEQFF. The CDR3 region has the DNA TGCGCCAGCAGCAAAGGACAGTCCGAGCAGTTCTTC.

This clonotype was counted between two and nine times. J is TRBJ1-5 and V is TRBV12-3 or TRBV12-4, with D hard to call. The CDR3 sequence is 13 residues long. Trimming cost V 3 bases and J 6 bases, with 9 bases left between them. CDR3 loop: CASSLVGGQPQHF. CDR3 coding DNA: TGTGCCAGCAGTTTGGTAGGTGGTCAGCCCCAGCATTTT.

This clonotype is medium-sized (0.01 to 0.1%). This sequence joins TRBV29-1 and TRBJ1-1; D is unclear. There are 15 residues in the CDR3. With 1 base removed from V and 0 bases from J, the gap between germline ends came to 12 bases. CDR1 and CDR2 (germline): SQVTM, ANQGSEA. DNA of the CDR3: TGCAGCGTTGAAGGCATTAGAGGGTTGAACACTGAAGCTTTCTTT. Amino acids: CSVEGIRGLNTEAFF.

There are a few counts of this clonotype. The chain joins TRBV12-3 or TRBV12-4 to TRBJ1-5, with D hard to call. Trimming took off 5 bases at V and 3 bases at J, with 5 bases between the two ends. The CDR3 sequence is 12 residues long. In DNA form, the CDR3 reads TGTGCCAGCAGTCCCCTCAATCAGCCCCAGCATTTT. As protein: CASSPLNQPQHF.

This clonotype is deemed medium-sized. The J gene is TRBJ1-2, the V gene TRBV6-1; possible D gene TRBD1, 5 bases. Germline-derived CDR1 and CDR2 are MNHNS and SASEGT. V was shortened by 6 bases and J by 4 bases, with 18 bases between the two germline ends. This CDR3 region has 15 residues. The CDR3: CASRSSGTEPYGYTF. The DNA for the CDR3 is TGTGCCAGCAGATCTTCCGGGACGGAACCCTATGGCTACACCTTC.

By frequency in the sample, this clonotype is medium-sized. The chain is built from TRBV6-6 and TRBJ2-3, with 7 bases matching TRBD1. J lost 7 bases, V lost 0 bases, and 7 bases had no gene match. The CDR3 consists of 15 residues. The V gene's germline CDR1 is MNHNY and CDR2 SVGAGI (reference sequence). CDR3 sequence reads: CASSYSHRGDNTQYF. The CDR3 DNA follows: TGTGCCAGCAGTTACTCCCACAGGGGTGACAATACGCAGTATTTT.

By share, this clonotype ranks as medium-sized. The rearrangement links TRBV15 to TRBJ2-1; TRBD1 agrees at 9 bases. The CDR3 has 13 residues. J gave up 6 bases and V 5 bases, and 2 bases lay outside the gene matches. Germline V lookup: CDR1 LNHNV, CDR2 YYDKDF (reference sequence). CDR3 loop: CATSWGQGNEQFF. The DNA for the CDR3 is TGTGCCACCAGCTGGGGACAGGGCAATGAGCAGTTCTTC.

The V gene is TRBV5-6, the J gene TRBJ2-5; D is undetermined. This CDR3 is 13 amino acids long. The germline V gene has CDR1 SGHDT and CDR2 YYEEEE. Trimming pared 4 bases from V and 5 bases from J, leaving 12 bases between. The CDR3 DNA follows: TGTGCCAGCAGCACCAACCCCGGGGAGACCCAGTACTTC. Protein product: CASSTNPGETQYF.

The chain is built from TRBV20-1 and TRBJ2-1, with no clear D. Germline V gene data show CDR1 as DFQATT and CDR2 as SNEGSKA (reference sequence). This CDR3 comprises 12 residues. Trimming removed 3 bases at V and 5 bases at J, with 8 bases between. The CDR3 nucleotides read TGCAGTGCTAGTTATGAGAACAATGAGCAGTTCTTC. Amino acids: CSASYENNEQFF.

The V gene is TRBV12-3 or TRBV12-4, the J gene TRBJ1-2, with TRBD1 matching 9 bases. J lost 4 bases, V lost 6 bases, and 15 bases had no gene match. The CDR3 spans 17 residues. The CDR3 sequence is CASSPSGTGKGIYGYTF. The CDR3 nucleotides read TGTGCCAGCAGCCCCTCCGGGACAGGGAAAGGGATCTATGGCTACACCTTC.

The chain has TRBV20-1 and TRBJ2-2; 10 bases are shared with TRBD2. Germline lookup yields CDR1 DFQATT and CDR2 SNEGSKA (reference sequence). The CDR3 is 17 amino acids. V trimming: 1 base; J trimming: 4 bases; junction bases outside the gene matches: 9. The CDR3 coding sequence is TGCAGTGCTAGAGCCCTGGGGGTAGCGGGGGGCACCGGGGAGCTGTTTTTT. It translates to CSARALGVAGGTGELFF.

The chain carries TRBV19 and TRBJ2-1; TRBD1 matches at 8 bases. Germline CDR1 LNHDA, CDR2 SQIVND (reference sequence). This CDR3 has 13 amino acids. Trimming cost V 3 bases and J 6 bases; bases outside gene matches: 1. The CDR3, as DNA: TGTGCCAGTAGTATTACAGGGGGCAATGAGCAGTTCTTC. Translation gives CASSITGGNEQFF.

This clonotype was observed a few times. J is TRBJ2-3 and V is TRBV24-1, with 7 bases matching TRBD1. The germline V gene encodes CDR1 KGHDR and CDR2 SFDVKD. Trimming at V came to 4 bases and at J to 5 bases, leaving 8 bases not matched to a gene. This CDR3 is built from 15 residues. CDR3 bases: TGTGCCACCAGTGACCCGACAGGGTCTGGAGATACGCAGTATTTT. Translated, it gives CATSDPTGSGDTQYF.

By sample share, this clonotype is medium-sized. The J gene is TRBJ2-5, the V gene TRBV18; no reliable D call. With 5 bases removed from V and 1 base from J, the gap between germline ends came to 2 bases. This CDR3 contains 11 residues. In germline, CDR1 is KGHSH, CDR2 LQKENI. The CDR3 is CASSVQETQYF. DNA of the CDR3: TGTGCCAGCTCAGTCCAAGAGACCCAGTACTTC.

V is TRBV6-5 and J is TRBJ2-4; D is possibly TRBD1 (6 bases). The V end was cut by 0 bases, the J end by 9 bases, with 15 bases between. CDR3 length: 15 residues. Germline V CDR1 and CDR2: MNHEY, SVGAGI. DNA for the CDR3: TGTGCCAGCAGTTACTCGGGCAGGGGCGGATCCATTCAGTACTTC. This translates into CASSYSGRGGSIQYF.

This clonotype is medium-sized within its sample. The chain is built from TRBV6-5 and TRBJ1-2; no clear D. V dropped 5 bases and J dropped 5 bases, with 9 bases sitting between them. The CDR3 spans 12 residues. Germline CDR1 and CDR2: MNHEY and SVGAGI. In DNA form, the CDR3 reads TGTGCCAGCAGTCTAGACTCTTATGGCTACACCTTC. It codes for CASSLDSYGYTF.

In its sample, this clonotype was seen a few times. The chain has TRBV6-2 or TRBV6-3 and TRBJ1-1, with TRBD1 identical over 9 bases. Germline CDR1 and CDR2: MNHEY and SVGEGT. V trimming: 7 bases; J trimming: 0 bases; junction bases outside the gene matches: 3. This CDR3 is built from 14 residues. In nucleotides, the CDR3 is TGTGCCAGCATTGGGACAGGGTTGAACACTGAAGCTTTCTTT. Translation gives CASIGTGLNTEAFF.

A note on this clonotype: One end of the junction is discordant with germline, which a read error may explain. V and J are TRBV7-2 and TRBJ2-6, with TRBD1 as a possible D gene (6 bases). Per germline, CDR1 SGHTA and CDR2 FQGNSA. CDR3 length equals 15 residues. The CDR3 loop is CASSLNRAGANVLSF. As DNA, the CDR3 is TGTGCCAGCAGCTTAAACAGGGCTGGGGCCAACGTCCTGTCTTTC.